What follows are 13 T cell receptor beta chains derived from one specimen sequenced in a study of T cell responses to AZD1222 COVID-19 vaccine. This table comes from immunoSEQ multiplex PCR, and its TCRdb copy is limited to in-frame clones, with some not included. The data contain 150,000 to 200,000 clones, roughly 92% of them seen just once; the ten biggest clones take up 0.95% to 1.1%. Sequences were derived from peripheral blood, sampled 28 days after the second AZD1222 dose. The source of these receptors is an adult who received the AZD1222 COVID-19 vaccine.

This clone was detected a few times. The V and J genes are TRBV13 and TRBJ2-3, with TRBD1 matching 9 bases. V shed 5 bases, J shed 1 base, and the junction held 1 base outside the gene matches. Per the germline V gene, CDR1 is PRHDT and CDR2 is FYEKMQ (reference sequence). The CDR3 is made up of 14 amino acids. The CDR3 region has the DNA TGTGCCAGCAGCCGGACAGGGGGCACAGATACGCAGTATTTT. Residues: CASSRTGGTDTQYF.

The V and J genes are TRBV15 and TRBJ1-5; a weak D match, TRBD1 (6 bases). There are 17 residues in the CDR3. Trimming took off 1 base at V and 3 bases at J, with 16 bases between the two ends. Germline CDR1 LNHNV, CDR2 YYDKDF (reference sequence). CDR3 sequence: CATSRVGSGANNQPQHF. The CDR3 DNA sequence: TGTGCCACCAGCAGAGTCGGGTCGGGGGCGAACAATCAGCCCCAGCATTTT.

The chain has TRBV30 and TRBJ1-2; D call uncertain. CDR1 is GTSNPN and CDR2 is SVGIG in the germline V gene (reference sequence). Trimming left V 0 bases short and J 7 bases short, with 9 bases between. This CDR3 spans 12 amino acids. The CDR3 DNA is TGTGCCTGGAGTGTAGGGCCGGGTGGCTACACCTTC. The encoded protein is CAWSVGPGGYTF.

The chain links TRBV7-3 to TRBJ1-2; no reliable D call. Germline V CDR1 and CDR2: SGHTA, FQGTGA. Trimming took off 5 bases at V and 8 bases at J, with 18 bases between the two ends. The CDR3 has 14 amino acids. The CDR3 loop reads CASSPEHDGGGYTF. CDR3 bases: TGTGCCAGCAGCCCGGAGCATGATGGAGGCGGCTACACCTTC.

There are a few counts of this clone. The CDR3 DNA follows: TGTGCCAGTAGTATAACCCAGGGGCGGCACAATGAGCAGTTCTTC. Residues: CASSITQGRHNEQFF. The chain links TRBV19 to TRBJ2-1, with D perhaps matching TRBD1 (6 bases). The CDR3 loop spans 15 amino acids. CDR1 and CDR2 from the germline V gene are LNHDA and SQIVND (reference sequence). V dropped 2 bases and J dropped 5 bases, with 13 bases sitting between them.

V usage is TRBV5-1 and J usage is TRBJ1-5; D gene uncertain. The CDR3 has 14 amino acids. CDR1 is SGHRS and CDR2 is YFSETQ in the germline V gene. Trimming shortened V by 4 bases and J by 1 base, and 9 bases separated the two germline ends. DNA of the CDR3: TGCGCCAGCAGCGCGGGCGGGAGCAATCAGCCCCAGCATTTT. Protein: CASSAGGSNQPQHF.

J is TRBJ2-1 and V is TRBV5-1; 10 bases are shared with TRBD2. Germline V gene lookup returns CDR1 SGHRS and CDR2 YFSETQ. The CDR3 runs to 16 residues. V lost 4 bases, J lost 4 bases, and 8 bases stayed unmatched. Here the CDR3 reads CASSTTLAGTYNEQFF. The DNA of the CDR3 is TGCGCCAGCAGCACAACACTAGCGGGAACTTACAATGAGCAGTTCTTC.

The chain recombines TRBV3-1 (or the pseudogene TRBV3-2) with TRBJ1-5, with 10 bases identical to TRBD1. There are 16 residues in the CDR3. Trimming took 1 base from V and 4 from J; bases not matched to a gene: 4. Germline V gene data show CDR1 as LGHDT and CDR2 as YNNKEL (reference sequence). CDR3 DNA: TGTGCCAGCAGCCAAGGCCGGGACAGGGGTAATCAGCCCCAGCATTTT. Translating it yields CASSQGRDRGNQPQHF.

A note on this clone: Germline and junction disagree at one end, which may indicate a read error. This CDR3 reads CASRVGQGRPRSF. The DNA for the CDR3 is TGTGCCAGCAGGGTGGGACAGGGGCGTCCTAGGTCCTTC. The chain carries TRBV28 and TRBJ2-7, with TRBD1 matching 10 bases. This CDR3 comprises 13 residues. Germline lookup yields CDR1 MDHEN and CDR2 SYDVKM. Supplemented by reference TRBV28 and TRBJ2-7, the full variable domain reads DVKVTQSSRYLVKRTGEKVFLECVQDMDHENMFWYRQDPGLGLRLIYFSYDVKMKEKGDIPEGYSVSREKKERFSLILESASTNQTSMYLCASRVGQGRPRSFGPGTRLTVT.

The chain joins TRBV7-9 to TRBJ1-4; tentative D call: TRBD1 (5 bases). The CDR3 runs to 17 residues. The V end was cut by 5 bases, the J end by 6 bases, with 22 bases between. Germline-derived CDR1 and CDR2 are SEHNR and FQNEAQ (reference sequence). The CDR3 sequence is CASSAFWSAGGDEKLFF. CDR3 DNA: TGTGCCAGCAGCGCATTCTGGTCGGCCGGAGGGGATGAAAAACTGTTTTTT.

Here the CDR3 reads CASSQDWDWGGYTF. The CDR3 coding sequence is TGTGCCAGCAGCCAAGATTGGGATTGGGGTGGCTACACCTTC. V gene TRBV14 combines with J gene TRBJ1-2; D gene ambiguous. This CDR3 has 14 amino acids. From germline, CDR1 is SGHDN and CDR2 FVKESK. V was cut by 0 bases and J by 7 bases, with 12 bases left in between.

In its sample, this clone was seen once. V gene TRBV14 combines with J gene TRBJ2-7; no firm D call. The CDR3 totals 13 residues. The V gene lost 0 bases and the J gene lost 6 bases, with 9 bases spanning the gap. CDR1 is SGHDN, CDR2 FVKESK, per germline. The CDR3, as DNA: TGTGCCAGCAGCCAAGAACTAAGGAGCGAGCAGTACTTC. It translates to CASSQELRSEQYF.

J is TRBJ2-5 and V is TRBV7-2; 8 bases are shared with TRBD2. V shed 5 bases, J shed 4 bases, and the junction held 9 bases outside the gene matches. The CDR3 extends over 15 amino acids. The V gene's germline CDR1 is SGHTA and CDR2 FQGNSA. The CDR3 bases are TGTGCCAGCAGCCTAGGGGGACTAGTGTCAGAGACCCAGTACTTC. This codes for CASSLGGLVSETQYF.